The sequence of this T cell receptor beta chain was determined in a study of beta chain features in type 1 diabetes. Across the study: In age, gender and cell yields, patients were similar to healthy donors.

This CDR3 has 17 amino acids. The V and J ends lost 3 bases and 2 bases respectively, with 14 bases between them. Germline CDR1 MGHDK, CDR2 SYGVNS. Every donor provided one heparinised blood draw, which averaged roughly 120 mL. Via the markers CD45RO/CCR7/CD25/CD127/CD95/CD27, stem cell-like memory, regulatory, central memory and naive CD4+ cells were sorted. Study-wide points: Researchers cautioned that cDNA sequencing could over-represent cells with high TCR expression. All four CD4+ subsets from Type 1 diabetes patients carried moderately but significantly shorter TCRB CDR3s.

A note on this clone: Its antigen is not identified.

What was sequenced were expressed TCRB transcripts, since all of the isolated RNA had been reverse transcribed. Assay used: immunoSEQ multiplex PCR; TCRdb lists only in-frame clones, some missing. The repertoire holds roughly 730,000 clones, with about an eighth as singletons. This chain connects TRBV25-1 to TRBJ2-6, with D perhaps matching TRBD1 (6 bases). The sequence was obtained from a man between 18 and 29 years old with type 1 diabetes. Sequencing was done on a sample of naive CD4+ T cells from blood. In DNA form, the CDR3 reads TGTGCCAGCAGTGAGTCAGGGGTACTAGCTGGGGCCAACGTCCTGACTTTC. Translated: CASSESGVLAGANVLTF.